A single sample is the source of the 14 T cell receptor beta chains below, sequenced in a study of lymphopenia after photon versus proton radiotherapy. Profiling relied on immunoSEQ multiplex PCR, and the TCRdb table lists in-frame clones only, not all of them. The repertoire includes 150,000 or so clones, 70% to 90% of them detected once, and about 4.4% sits in the top ten. Source: peripheral blood, taken from a patient treated with photon-based radiotherapy. These TCRs come from a man aged 45 to 65 with gastric cancer.

CDR3 bases: TGCAGCGTCGACTCCGGGACAGGCCCCTACGAGCAGTACTTC. The encoded protein is CSVDSGTGPYEQYF. V gene TRBV29-1 combines with J gene TRBJ2-7; 8 positions match TRBD1. The V segment lost 6 bases and the J segment 2 bases; nucleotides outside the gene matches: 9. Germline V gene lookup returns CDR1 SQVTM and CDR2 ANQGSEA. The CDR3 has 14 amino acids.

This rearrangement joins TRBV7-9 to TRBJ1-2; 9 nucleotides line up with TRBD1. Per germline, CDR1 SEHNR and CDR2 FQNEAQ (reference sequence). The CDR3 sequence is 14 residues long. J was trimmed by 4 bases and V by 5 bases; bases with no gene match: 5. DNA for the CDR3: TGTGCCAGCAGCCCCGGGACAGGGACCTATGGCTACACCTTC. The encoded protein is CASSPGTGTYGYTF.

CDR3 DNA: TGTGCCAGCAGCTTGGGTGGGCTAGCGGACTACGAGCAGTACTTC. As protein: CASSLGGLADYEQYF. The gene calls are TRBV5-6 and TRBJ2-7; the match to TRBD2 covers 7 bases. V lost 0 bases to trimming and J lost 3 bases; unmatched junction nucleotides: 6. CDR1 and CDR2 from the germline V gene are SGHDT and YYEEEE. The length of the CDR3 is 15 residues. The full variable domain, in which reference TRBV5-6 and TRBJ2-7 provide the parts outside the CDR3, is DAGVTQSPTHLIKTRGQQVTLRCSPKSGHDTVSWYQQALGQGPQFIFQYYEEEERQRGNFPDRFSGHQFPNYSSELNVNALLLGDSALYLCASSLGGLADYEQYFGPGTRLTVT.

The chain employs TRBV7-9 and TRBJ2-1, with D possibly TRBD1 on 6 matching bases. The germline V and J ends were trimmed by 5 bases and 9 bases, with 14 bases remaining between them. CDR1 is SEHNR and CDR2 is FQNEAQ in the germline V gene (reference sequence). This CDR3 has 13 amino acids. This CDR3 is CASSLLVGGEQFF. The DNA of the CDR3 is TGTGCCAGCAGCCTTCTGGTAGGGGGTGAGCAGTTCTTC.

The gene calls are TRBV18 and TRBJ2-2; D is uncertain. The germline CDR1 and CDR2 sequences are KGHSH and LQKENI. Deletions cut 1 base from V and 4 bases from J, with 7 bases between. This CDR3 region has 14 residues. CDR3 in amino acids: CASSPLSGTGELFF. The CDR3, as DNA: TGTGCCAGCTCACCACTGTCCGGCACCGGGGAGCTGTTTTTT.

This sequence joins TRBV18 and TRBJ2-7; the D is unclear. This CDR3 has 13 amino acids. Germline CDR1 is KGHSH and CDR2 is LQKENI. V lost 4 bases and J lost 3, with 10 bases in between. The CDR3 loop reads CASSRGEYYEQYF. The CDR3 DNA reads as TGTGCCAGCTCACGAGGCGAGTACTACGAGCAGTACTTC.

J is TRBJ2-1 and V is TRBV5-1, with D uncertain. CDR1 is SGHRS and CDR2 is YFSETQ in the germline V gene. This CDR3 comprises 13 residues. V lost 5 bases and J 5 bases, leaving 11 bases between the germline ends. CDR3 loop: CASSRGSNNEQFF. CDR3 DNA: TGCGCCAGCAGTCGTGGTTCTAACAATGAGCAGTTCTTC.

This clone was picked up one time. The genes are TRBV6-6 and TRBJ1-2, with D tentatively TRBD1 (6 bases). V gave up 7 bases and J gave up 3 bases, with 15 bases separating them. CDR3 length: 14 residues. Germline V gives CDR1 MNHNY, CDR2 SVGAGI (reference sequence). CDR3 loop: CASTREGVDYGYTF. CDR3 in DNA: TGTGCCAGCACCAGGGAGGGGGTTGACTATGGCTACACCTTC.

The V gene is TRBV27, the J gene TRBJ2-7; D could derive from TRBD1 or TRBD2 (5 bases each). The CDR3 has 15 amino acids. The germline gives CDR1 MNHEY, CDR2 SMNVEV (reference sequence). V was shortened by 5 bases and J by 3 bases, with 17 bases between the two germline ends. CDR3 sequence reads: CASSTSGTEFYEQYF. Here the CDR3 DNA reads TGTGCCAGCAGTACCTCCGGGACGGAGTTCTACGAGCAGTACTTC.

V is TRBV27 and J is TRBJ2-2; D is uncertain. V shed 3 bases and J shed 2 bases, with 7 bases lying between them. The CDR3 extends over 14 amino acids. Per the germline V gene, CDR1 is MNHEY and CDR2 is SMNVEV (reference sequence). CDR3 bases: TGTGCCAGCAGTTTGTTTACCAACACCGGGGAGCTGTTTTTT. Its translation is CASSLFTNTGELFF.

The genes are TRBV29-1 and TRBJ2-7, with 8 bases lining up with TRBD1. Germline lookup yields CDR1 SQVTM and CDR2 ANQGSEA. The CDR3 has 14 amino acids. The trim removed 1 base at V and 1 base at J, leaving 3 bases unmatched. CDR3 sequence reads: CSVEAGQGSYEQYF. DNA for the CDR3: TGCAGCGTTGAAGCAGGACAGGGTTCCTACGAGCAGTACTTC.

This rearrangement joins TRBV5-1 to TRBJ2-2, with TRBD1 matching 7 bases. Germline V CDR1 and CDR2: SGHRS, YFSETQ. Trimming at V came to 4 bases and at J to 3 bases, leaving 6 bases not matched to a gene. The CDR3 contains 15 residues. The CDR3, as DNA: TGCGCCAGCAGCCGACAGGGTGTGGACACCGGGGAGCTGTTTTTT. Amino acids: CASSRQGVDTGELFF.

J is TRBJ2-6 and V is TRBV19; D not certain. CDR3 length: 15 amino acids. Germline V lookup: CDR1 LNHDA, CDR2 SQIVND (reference sequence). The V end was cut by 0 bases, the J end by 1 base, with 4 bases between. CDR3 in DNA: TGTGCCAGTAGTATAGAGCTGTCTGGGGCCAACGTCCTGACTTTC. Translating gives CASSIELSGANVLTF.

The chain recombines TRBV7-2 with TRBJ2-7; 11 bases agree with TRBD2. CDR3 length: 14 residues. Per germline, CDR1 SGHTA and CDR2 FQGNSA. Unmatched junction bases numbered 8, after V lost 2 bases and J lost 11 bases. The CDR3 protein is CASSLNLAGGKEYF. CDR3 nucleotides: TGTGCCAGCAGCTTAAATCTAGCGGGAGGAAAGGAGTACTTC.